This TCR beta chain appears in the sequencing data of a study of blood T cell repertoires in COVID-19. The overall study: Samples came from the United States, Italy and Spain, spanning acute and convalescent COVID-19.

The junction had 14 bases not matched to a gene; V was cut back by 6 bases and J by 5 bases. The CDR3 spans 16 residues. Per germline, CDR1 SGHTS and CDR2 YDEGEE. Profiled with immunoSEQ multiplex PCR; TCRdb holds only in-frame clones, not every one. The sample carries a few hundred thousand clones, roughly 90% recorded once. V gene TRBV5-8 combines with J gene TRBJ2-5; 9 nucleotides agree with TRBD2. This TCR came from an older man with acute or convalescent COVID-19. Material for sequencing was peripheral blood. CDR3 nucleotide sequence: TGTGCCAGCACCCCAAAAGGGCGGGAGGGAGAGGAGACCCAGTACTTC. Amino acids: CASTPKGREGEETQYF.